These 5 T cell receptor beta chains originate from one sample sequenced in a study of CD8 T cells in Susac syndrome. With random hexamers, about 0.45 to 1 ug RNA was reverse transcribed. A single record per CDR3 protein comes from TCRdb applying MiXCR to the immunoSEQ multiplex PCR reads. The sample consists of about 85,000 distinct CDR3 sequences, around 93% of them appearing once. Sequences were obtained from CD8+ T cells from PBMCs. The receptors come from a human donor with Susac syndrome.

This chain uses TRBV6-2 or TRBV6-3 with TRBJ1-1; the match to TRBD1 covers 7 bases. CDR1 is MNHEY, CDR2 SVGEGT, per germline. V lost 5 bases and J lost 8; bases outside the gene matches: 2. The CDR3 consists of 11 residues. The CDR3 is CASSTTGEAFF. The CDR3 bases are TGTGCCAGCAGTACGACAGGGGAAGCTTTCTTT.

This clonotype was seen a single time. The chain joins TRBV9 to TRBJ2-3; 12 bases are a match to TRBD2. V was clipped by 3 bases and J by 2 bases; unmatched bases: 4. CDR1 and CDR2 (germline): SGDLS, YYNGEE. The CDR3 contains 16 residues. The CDR3 spells CASSGGLAGYTDTQYF. In DNA form, the CDR3 reads TGTGCCAGCAGCGGAGGACTAGCGGGGTACACAGATACGCAGTATTTT.

The chain links TRBV7-6 to TRBJ2-2; no clear D. CDR3 length: 11 amino acids. V lost 8 bases and J 6 bases, leaving 7 bases between the germline ends. Germline CDR1 is SGHVS and CDR2 is FNYEAQ. The CDR3 sequence is CASGWAGELFF. CDR3 in DNA: TGTGCCAGCGGTTGGGCCGGGGAGCTGTTTTTT. The full variable domain, rest sourced from reference TRBV7-6 and TRBJ2-2, is GAGVSQSPRYKVTKRGQDVALRCDPISGHVSLYWYRQALGQGPEFLTYFNYEAQQDKSGLPNDRFSAERPEGSISTLTIQRTEQRDSAMYRCASGWAGELFFGEGSRLTVL.

This sequence joins TRBV4-1 and TRBJ1-5; no clear D. V lost 0 bases and J 1 base, leaving 7 bases between the germline ends. Looked up from germline, CDR1 is MGHRA and CDR2 is YSYEKL. The CDR3 runs to 15 residues. This CDR3 is CASSQDQASNQPQHF. The CDR3 DNA is TGCGCCAGCAGCCAAGATCAGGCCAGCAATCAGCCCCAGCATTTT.

The rearrangement joins TRBV4-3 to TRBJ2-2; 8 positions agree with TRBD2. The germline V gene has CDR1 LGHNA and CDR2 YSLEER. J was trimmed by 7 bases and V by 0 bases; bases with no gene match: 7. The CDR3 totals 16 residues. The CDR3 DNA is TGCGCCAGCAGCCAAGATAGGACTAGCTCGGGCGGGGAGCTGTTTTTT. This encodes CASSQDRTSSGGELFF.